Listed below are T cell receptor beta chains from one sample, sequenced in a study of T cell responses to AZD1222 COVID-19 vaccine. Using immunoSEQ multiplex PCR, the repertoire was profiled, and TCRdb retains in-frame clones only, with some absent. The sample includes about 140,000 clones, 91% seen only once; the top ten take 7% to 9%. The sample here was peripheral blood, taken 28 days after the second dose of the MenACWY control vaccine. Every receptor here comes from an adult who received the MenACWY meningococcal vaccine as a control. Each CDR3 is given with its conserved first and last residue. Each record gives: D gene, J gene, V gene, clone size, CDR3 protein, CDR3 DNA. A D gene is named only where the DNA matches it firmly. Only some rows state a clone size, as once, few, many or a class for expanded clones.

>.|TRBJ1-6|TRBV18|.
CASSPEGSGIGSPLHF
TGTGCCAGCTCACCGGAGGGGTCGGGAATTGGATCACCCCTCCACTTT
>.|TRBJ2-1|TRBV11-3|.
CASSLGGIGPYNEQFF
TGTGCCAGCAGCTTAGGGGGGATAGGACCTTACAATGAGCAGTTCTTC
>.|TRBJ2-7|TRBV6-4|.
CASSERTEAQPSYEQYF
TGTGCCAGCAGTGAAAGGACAGAGGCCCAACCATCCTACGAGCAGTACTTC
>TRBD1|TRBJ2-1|TRBV7-3|.
CASGTGTSYNEQFF
TGTGCCAGCGGGACAGGGACCTCCTACAATGAGCAGTTCTTC
>TRBD2|TRBJ2-5|TRBV6-1|.
CASSEMGSGAQETQYF
TGTGCCAGCAGTGAAATGGGTAGCGGGGCCCAAGAGACCCAGTACTTC
>.|TRBJ2-3|TRBV9|.
CASSPDVRGKDTQYF
TGTGCCAGCAGCCCAGACGTGAGGGGTAAAGATACGCAGTATTTT
>.|TRBJ2-2|TRBV24-1|.
CATSPGALQNTGELFF
TGTGCCACCAGTCCGGGCGCCTTACAGAACACCGGGGAGCTGTTTTTT
>TRBD1|TRBJ2-5|TRBV6-5|.
CASRETGRQETQYF
TGTGCCAGCAGGGAGACAGGGCGACAAGAGACCCAGTACTTC
>.|TRBJ1-1|TRBV28|.
CASSLVDGYTEAFF
TGTGCCAGCAGTTTAGTGGACGGCTACACTGAAGCTTTCTTT
>TRBD1|TRBJ2-5|TRBV5-8|once
CASSLGQGVTQYF
TGTGCCAGCAGCTTGGGACAGGGGGTGACCCAGTACTTC
>TRBD1|TRBJ1-2|TRBV19|.
CASSTLGTANYGYTF
TGTGCCAGTAGTACCCTGGGGACAGCTAACTATGGCTACACCTTC
>TRBD1|TRBJ1-6|TRBV5-6|.
CASTPWTGGWNSPLHF
TGTGCCAGCACCCCGTGGACAGGGGGTTGGAATTCACCCCTCCACTTT
>TRBD1|TRBJ1-2|TRBV29-1|.
CSVRQGGGNGYTF
TGCAGCGTTCGTCAGGGAGGGGGCAATGGCTACACCTTC
>.|TRBJ2-1|TRBV29-1|.
CSVESGRDNEQFF
TGCAGCGTTGAGAGTGGCAGGGACAATGAGCAGTTCTTC
>TRBD1|TRBJ1-1|TRBV19|.
CASSLDRAAFF
TGTGCCAGTAGCCTGGACAGGGCGGCCTTCTTT
>.|TRBJ1-1|TRBV2|.
CASRVDRNTEAFF
TGTGCCAGCAGGGTGGACAGGAACACTGAAGCTTTCTTT
>.|TRBJ2-2|TRBV7-2|.
CASSPWGATMAGELFF
TGTGCCAGCAGCCCCTGGGGGGCCACTATGGCCGGGGAGCTGTTTTTT
>.|TRBJ2-3|TRBV6-5|.
CASSSRGDFTDTQYF
TGTGCCAGCAGTTCCAGGGGAGACTTCACAGATACGCAGTATTTT
>TRBD1|TRBJ2-7|TRBV18|.
CASHPGQGTTYEQYF
TGTGCCAGTCATCCGGGACAGGGGACAACCTACGAGCAGTACTTC
>.|TRBJ2-7|TRBV5-6|.
CASSLIAGPRGGEQYF
TGTGCCAGCAGCTTGATTGCCGGCCCCCGAGGCGGCGAGCAGTACTTC
>TRBD1|TRBJ2-7|TRBV5-1|.
CASSPGQSSYEQYF
TGCGCCAGCAGTCCGGGACAGTCCTCCTACGAGCAGTACTTC
>.|TRBJ2-2|TRBV18|.
CASSPLRLAGSTGELFF
TGTGCCAGCTCACCCCTCCGGCTGGCCGGGAGCACCGGGGAGCTGTTTTTT
>.|TRBJ1-2|TRBV12-3/TRBV12-4|.
CASSLVGEGYTF
TGTGCCAGCAGTTTAGTGGGAGAGGGCTACACCTTC
>TRBD2|TRBJ2-3|TRBV6-1|.
CASSEVGGGTDTQYF
TGTGCCAGCAGTGAAGTCGGGGGAGGGACAGATACGCAGTATTTT
>.|TRBJ1-1|TRBV29-1|.
CSVAPQGPNTEAFF
TGCAGCGTTGCGCCACAAGGGCCGAACACTGAAGCTTTCTTT
>TRBD1|TRBJ2-7|TRBV19|.
CASSNSGGAVQQYF
TGTGCCAGTAGTAATTCAGGGGGCGCCGTCCAGCAGTACTTC
>TRBD1|TRBJ2-5|TRBV10-3|.
CAISSQPQGAAGETQYF
TGTGCCATCAGTTCTCAACCACAGGGGGCTGCCGGAGAGACCCAGTACTTC
>.|TRBJ2-1|TRBV19|once
CASSIGRTTVGNEQFF
TGTGCCAGTAGTATAGGACGCACGACGGTGGGCAATGAGCAGTTCTTC
>.|TRBJ1-2|TRBV13|.
CASSLGTGPGYTF
TGTGCCAGCAGCTTAGGGACAGGACCTGGCTACACCTTC
>TRBD1|TRBJ1-5|TRBV6-5|.
CASSYSTGPNQPQHF
TGTGCCAGCAGTTACTCGACAGGGCCCAATCAGCCCCAGCATTTT
>TRBD1|TRBJ2-1|TRBV5-1|.
CASSRDSSYNEQFF
TGCGCCAGCAGCCGGGACAGCTCCTACAATGAGCAGTTCTTC
>TRBD1|TRBJ2-2|TRBV24-1|.
CATSDLGTVNTGELFF
TGTGCCACCAGTGATTTGGGGACAGTGAACACCGGGGAGCTGTTTTTT
>.|TRBJ2-5|TRBV7-2|.
CASAPVSGGLGETQYF
TGTGCCAGCGCCCCGGTTAGTGGGGGTCTCGGGGAGACCCAGTACTTC
>.|TRBJ2-1|TRBV9|.
CASSVALEGFYNEQFF
TGTGCCAGCAGCGTAGCTTTGGAGGGTTTCTACAATGAGCAGTTCTTC
>.|TRBJ1-1|TRBV10-2|.
CASSEDGNTEAFF
TGCGCCAGCAGTGAAGATGGGAACACTGAAGCTTTCTTT
>TRBD2|TRBJ2-3|TRBV23-1|.
CASRHSGLGTDTQYF
TGCGCCAGCAGGCATAGCGGGCTCGGCACAGATACGCAGTATTTT
>.|TRBJ2-4|TRBV2|.
CASTTGGSAKNIQYF
TGTGCCAGCACAACCGGGGGCTCGGCCAAAAACATTCAGTACTTC
>TRBD1|TRBJ1-5|TRBV7-9|.
CASSNRDRDRGPQHF
TGTGCCAGCAGCAACCGGGACAGGGACCGCGGGCCCCAGCATTTT
>.|TRBJ2-7|TRBV7-2|.
CASSLAGGGAEQYF
TGTGCCAGCAGCTTAGCAGGAGGCGGGGCAGAGCAGTACTTC
>.|TRBJ2-7|TRBV2|once
CASSEALGQTYEQYF
TGTGCCAGCAGTGAAGCTTTAGGACAGACCTACGAGCAGTACTTC
>TRBD1|TRBJ1-2|TRBV4-1|few
CASRIDGQGYYGYTF
TGCGCCAGCAGAATAGACGGACAGGGGTACTATGGCTACACCTTC
>.|TRBJ1-6|TRBV6-5|.
CASSYAGENSPLHF
TGTGCCAGCAGTTACGCGGGGGAAAATTCACCCCTCCACTTT
>.|TRBJ1-6|TRBV2|once
CASSHLKKQTVYNSPLHF
TGTGCCAGCAGTCATTTAAAGAAACAGACAGTCTATAATTCACCCCTCCACTTT
>.|TRBJ2-5|TRBV2|.
CASSEDNVPQETQYF
TGTGCCAGCAGTGAAGACAACGTACCTCAAGAGACCCAGTACTTC
>TRBD1|TRBJ2-1|TRBV6-6|.
CASRSTGGTYNEQFF
TGTGCCAGCAGATCGACAGGGGGCACCTACAATGAGCAGTTCTTC
>.|TRBJ2-3|TRBV14|.
CASSPRSQGLGVGADTQYF
TGTGCCAGCAGCCCCCGGTCTCAGGGGTTAGGTGTAGGGGCAGATACGCAGTATTTT
>TRBD1|TRBJ2-7|TRBV6-6|.
CASSYGTGAREQYF
TGTGCCAGCAGTTATGGGACAGGGGCGAGAGAGCAGTACTTC
>TRBD1|TRBJ1-2|TRBV10-3|.
CAISEPGQGHYGYTF
TGTGCCATCAGTGAACCGGGACAGGGGCACTATGGCTACACCTTC
>TRBD1|TRBJ2-1|TRBV3-1/TRBV3-2|.
CASSRWDRGTGGEQFF
TGTGCCAGCAGCCGGTGGGACAGGGGGACGGGGGGTGAGCAGTTCTTC
>.|TRBJ2-2|TRBV24-1|.
CATGLGQINTGELFF
TGTGCCACCGGGCTCGGACAGATCAACACCGGGGAGCTGTTTTTT
>TRBD2|TRBJ2-5|TRBV28|.
CASSDVAGGPETQYF
TGTGCCAGCAGCGATGTAGCGGGGGGGCCGGAGACCCAGTACTTC
>.|TRBJ2-7|TRBV6-2/TRBV6-3|.
CASSYGGSTVYEQYF
TGTGCCAGCAGTTACGGTGGTTCGACAGTTTACGAGCAGTACTTC
>.|TRBJ1-2|TRBV7-2|.
CASSSNYGYTF
TGTGCCAGCAGCTCCAACTATGGCTACACCTTC
>.|TRBJ2-3|TRBV9|.
CASSDEALDTQYF
TGTGCCAGCAGCGACGAGGCGCTGGATACGCAGTATTTT
>.|TRBJ1-6|TRBV28|.
CASGSLDPSSYNSPLHF
TGTGCCAGCGGATCTCTGGACCCGAGCTCCTATAATTCACCCCTCCACTTT
>TRBD1|TRBJ2-1|TRBV24-1|.
CATSGGQGSGNEQFF
TGTGCCACCAGTGGGGGACAGGGTTCGGGCAATGAGCAGTTCTTC
>.|TRBJ2-5|TRBV2|.
CASSEAGRETQYF
TGTGCCAGCAGTGAAGCGGGGAGGGAGACCCAGTACTTC
>TRBD2|TRBJ2-1|TRBV12-5|.
CASGLAPSGSYNEQFF
TGTGCTAGTGGTTTGGCCCCTAGCGGGTCCTACAATGAGCAGTTCTTC
>TRBD2|TRBJ2-7|TRBV6-2/TRBV6-3|few
CASSLGTTSGLYEQYF
TGTGCCAGCAGTCTTGGTACGACTAGCGGTCTCTACGAGCAGTACTTC
>.|TRBJ2-3|TRBV18|.
CASSPKIAQSTDTQYF
TGTGCCAGCTCACCAAAGATAGCGCAAAGCACAGATACGCAGTATTTT